Shown below are 21 T cell receptor beta chains from a single sample sequenced in a study of CD8+CD57+ T cells in acquired aplastic anemia. Patients who underwent sequencing had shown CD8+CD57+ cell expansion by flow cytometry. For CDR3 and TCR beta VDJ profiling, genomic DNA was the template used. TCRdb re-called the reads with MiXCR, one entry per CDR3 protein. The sample has 200,000 to 250,000 distinct CDR3 sequences, over 55% seen once; the top ten hold around 58%. The sequenced sample was sorted CD4+, CD8+, or CD8+CD57+ T cells (not recorded which) from PBMCs. The receptor source for this set is a human donor with aplastic anemia.

The chain joins TRBV9 to TRBJ1-4, with D unresolved. Germline-derived CDR1 and CDR2 are SGDLS and YYNGEE. V shed 0 bases and J shed 11 bases, with 8 bases lying between them. The length of the CDR3 is 12 residues. This CDR3 reads CASSVAGGKLFF. The CDR3 DNA is TGTGCCAGCAGCGTAGCTGGAGGGAAACTGTTTTTT.

The chain joins TRBV20-1 to TRBJ2-5; D is undetermined. This CDR3 spans 15 amino acids. V lost 0 bases, J lost 3 bases, and 14 bases lay in between. The germline CDR1 and CDR2 sequences are DFQATT and SNEGSKA (reference sequence). This CDR3 reads CSARDLASPKETQYF. DNA of the CDR3: TGCAGTGCTAGAGATCTCGCCAGCCCAAAAGAGACCCAGTACTTC.

This clonotype has a handful of counts. J is TRBJ2-3 and V is TRBV15; D gene unclear. V was trimmed by 1 base and J by 3 bases, leaving 8 bases between them. The CDR3 contains 14 residues. Germline loops: CDR1 LNHNV, CDR2 YYDKDF (reference sequence). CDR3: CATSRGVGTDTQYF. The CDR3 coding sequence is TGTGCCACCAGCAGAGGGGTCGGGACAGATACGCAGTATTTT.

This sequence joins TRBV6-5 and TRBJ2-5, with TRBD2 matching over 14 bases. V shed 9 bases, J shed 4 bases, and the junction held 16 bases outside the gene matches. CDR1 MNHEY and CDR2 SVGAGI come from the germline V gene. The CDR3 consists of 18 residues. The CDR3 bases are TGTGCCAGTAGGTCCGGGACTAGCGGGAGATGGGGTGGAGAGACCCAGTACTTC. Protein: CASRSGTSGRWGGETQYF.

The chain uses TRBV10-3 and TRBJ2-5; 7 bases agree with TRBD2. Germline assignment: CDR1 ENHRY and CDR2 SYGVKD. V lost 3 bases, J lost 7 bases, and 8 bases stayed unmatched. The CDR3 is made up of 14 amino acids. CDR3 loop: CAISDREEGGTQYF. CDR3 bases: TGTGCCATCAGTGACCGGGAGGAAGGTGGGACCCAGTACTTC.

The chain links TRBV7-8 to TRBJ1-6; D is uncertain. CDR3 length: 15 amino acids. V gave up 5 bases and J gave up 10 bases, with 18 bases separating them. Germline loops: CDR1 SGHVS, CDR2 FQNEAQ. The CDR3 sequence: CASSTTTGPGSPLHF. The CDR3, as DNA: TGTGCCAGCAGCACCACAACGGGCCCGGGATCACCCCTCCACTTT. The whole variable domain, remainder taken from reference TRBV7-8 and TRBJ1-6, is GAGVSQSPRYKVAKRGQDVALRCDPISGHVSLFWYQQALGQGPEFLTYFQNEAQLDKSGLPSDRFFAERPEGSVSTLKIQRTQQEDSAVYLCASSTTTGPGSPLHFGNGTRLTVT.

The chain has TRBV9 and TRBJ1-1, with D perhaps matching TRBD1 (5 bases). This CDR3 contains 16 residues. Trimming left V 4 bases short and J 1 base short, with 17 bases between. The V gene's germline CDR1 is SGDLS and CDR2 YYNGEE. CDR3 DNA: TGTGCCAGCAGCCCAACTGGGGGGACCGAGAACACTGAAGCTTTCTTT. The encoded protein is CASSPTGGTENTEAFF.

This clonotype was picked up a small number of times. The chain joins TRBV15 to TRBJ2-5; 10 positions match TRBD1. The CDR3 length is 16 residues. The V and J ends lost 3 bases and 3 bases, in that order; junction bases with no gene match: 7. Germline V gives CDR1 LNHNV, CDR2 YYDKDF (reference sequence). The DNA of the CDR3 is TGTGCCACCAGCAGCTCGCCCGGGACAGGGGAAGAGACCCAGTACTTC. Translation gives CATSSSPGTGEETQYF.

The V gene is TRBV25-1, the J gene TRBJ2-7, with D possibly TRBD2 on 5 matching bases. This CDR3 spans 14 amino acids. Germline V gene data show CDR1 as MGHDK and CDR2 as SYGVNS. V lost 2 bases and J 7 bases, leaving 15 bases between the germline ends. DNA for the CDR3: TGTGCCAGCAGTGAACGGGGAGAGCTTGGAGAGCAGTACTTC. It yields the protein CASSERGELGEQYF.

This clonotype was seen ten or more times. This chain links TRBV14 with TRBJ1-1; 9 bases map to TRBD1. The J segment lost 13 bases and the V segment lost 3 bases, leaving 6 bases of the junction unmatched. CDR3 length: 12 residues. Germline V gives CDR1 SGHDN, CDR2 FVKESK. The CDR3 loop is CASSQGTGLVFF. Here the CDR3 DNA reads TGTGCCAGCAGCCAGGGGACAGGGTTAGTTTTCTTT. Full variable domain (remainder filled in from reference TRBV14 and TRBJ1-1): EAGVTQFPSHSVIEKGQTVTLRCDPISGHDNLYWYRRVMGKEIKFLLHFVKESKQDESGMPNNRFLAERTGGTYSTLKVQPAELEDSGVYFCASSQGTGLVFFGQGTRLTVV.

The chain carries TRBV20-1 and TRBJ2-1; D possibly corresponds to TRBD1 (6 bases). V was pared by 8 bases and J by 8 bases, with 13 bases between. The V gene's germline CDR1 is DFQATT and CDR2 SNEGSKA (reference sequence). This CDR3 is built from 11 residues. The DNA of the CDR3 is TGCAGTATCACAGGGCGCGATGAGCAGTTCTTC. It encodes CSITGRDEQFF.

This clonotype was recorded a few times. This sequence joins TRBV7-2 and TRBJ2-7, with TRBD1 matching over 8 bases. The J segment lost 2 bases and the V segment lost 2 bases, leaving 2 bases of the junction unmatched. The CDR3 sequence is 14 residues long. Germline lookup yields CDR1 SGHTA and CDR2 FQGNSA. CDR3 loop: CASSLQGAAYEQYF. CDR3 in DNA: TGTGCCAGCAGCTTACAGGGGGCTGCCTACGAGCAGTACTTC.

This chain connects TRBV9 to TRBJ2-3, with 9 bases aligning to TRBD2. The junction had 2 bases not matched to a gene; V was cut back by 2 bases and J by 1 base. The CDR3 loop spans 15 amino acids. Germline V gene sequence: CDR1 SGDLS, CDR2 YYNGEE. CDR3 sequence: CASSVSSGGTDTQYF. As DNA, the CDR3 is TGTGCCAGCAGCGTGTCTAGCGGGGGCACAGATACGCAGTATTTT.

The rearrangement links TRBV15 to TRBJ2-2; D not certain. CDR1 and CDR2 (germline): LNHNV, YYDKDF (reference sequence). The CDR3 covers 15 residues. Trimming pared 0 bases from V and 6 bases from J, leaving 11 bases between. In DNA, the CDR3 is TGTGCCACCAGCAGAGATCTAGTACTCGCCGGGGAGCTGTTTTTT. Translated, it gives CATSRDLVLAGELFF. The full variable domain, in which reference TRBV15 and TRBJ2-2 provide the parts outside the CDR3, is DAMVIQNPRYQVTQFGKPVTLSCSQTLNHNVMYWYQQKSSQAPKLLFHYYDKDFNNEADTPDNFQSRRPNTSFCFLDIRSPGLGDTAMYLCATSRDLVLAGELFFGEGSRLTVL.

This CDR3 is CSARGVRDHYEQYF. Here the CDR3 DNA reads TGCAGTGCTAGGGGGGTCAGGGACCACTACGAGCAGTACTTC. The chain links TRBV20-1 to TRBJ2-7; D may match TRBD1 or TRBD2 (5 bases each). V was trimmed by 3 bases and J by 3 bases, leaving 15 bases between them. The germline CDR1 and CDR2 sequences are DFQATT and SNEGSKA (reference sequence). The CDR3 is 14 residues long.

The chain has TRBV25-1 and TRBJ1-1; the D gene is possibly TRBD1 (5 bases). Germline CDR1 MGHDK, CDR2 SYGVNS. Deletions cut 5 bases from V and 7 bases from J, with 14 bases between. This CDR3 is 13 amino acids long. The CDR3 coding sequence is TGTGCCAGCAGTTACCGGGCAGGGAGTGAAGCTTTCTTT. Amino acids: CASSYRAGSEAFF.

V and J are TRBV20-1 and TRBJ2-1; 10 bases agree with TRBD2. J gave up 7 bases and V 6 bases, and 6 bases lay outside the gene matches. The germline V gene has CDR1 DFQATT and CDR2 SNEGSKA (reference sequence). CDR3 length: 13 residues. In DNA form, the CDR3 reads TGCAGTGCCCGGGGGACTAGCGTGAATGAGCAGTTCTTC. Translation gives CSARGTSVNEQFF.

The chain employs TRBV10-1 and TRBJ1-1; perhaps TRBD1 as D (6 bases). Germline V lookup: CDR1 WNHNN, CDR2 SYGVQD (reference sequence). V lost 8 bases, J lost 5 bases, and 12 bases lay in between. This CDR3 has 12 residues. This chain's CDR3 is CASASGDTEAFF. CDR3 in DNA: TGCGCCAGCGCCTCAGGGGATACTGAAGCTTTCTTT.

The gene calls are TRBV7-2 and TRBJ2-1, with D tentatively TRBD2 (5 bases). The CDR3 loop spans 14 amino acids. In germline, CDR1 is SGHTA, CDR2 FQGNSA. V was pared by 2 bases and J by 2 bases, with 7 bases between. The CDR3 sequence is CASSLRETYNEQFF. In DNA form, the CDR3 reads TGTGCCAGCAGCTTACGGGAAACCTACAATGAGCAGTTCTTC.

Only a few counts were recorded for this clonotype. V and J are TRBV20-1 and TRBJ2-7, with D perhaps assigned TRBD1 or TRBD2 (5 bases each). V shed 6 bases and J shed 4 bases, with 25 bases lying between them. The CDR3 runs 16 residues. Germline values: CDR1 DFQATT, CDR2 SNEGSKA (reference sequence). The CDR3 DNA reads TGCAGTGCCCTCCCTCTCGAGGGGAACTTGGGTTACGAGCAGTACTTC. It yields the protein CSALPLEGNLGYEQYF.

In this sample, this clonotype turned up many times. The chain joins TRBV10-3 to TRBJ2-1, with a tentative D call TRBD2 (6 bases). Trimming left V 4 bases short and J 1 base short, with 8 bases between. From germline, CDR1 is ENHRY and CDR2 SYGVKD. The CDR3 spans 14 residues. CDR3 protein: CAISAGGSYNEQFF. CDR3 DNA: TGTGCCATCAGTGCCGGGGGTTCCTACAATGAGCAGTTCTTC.